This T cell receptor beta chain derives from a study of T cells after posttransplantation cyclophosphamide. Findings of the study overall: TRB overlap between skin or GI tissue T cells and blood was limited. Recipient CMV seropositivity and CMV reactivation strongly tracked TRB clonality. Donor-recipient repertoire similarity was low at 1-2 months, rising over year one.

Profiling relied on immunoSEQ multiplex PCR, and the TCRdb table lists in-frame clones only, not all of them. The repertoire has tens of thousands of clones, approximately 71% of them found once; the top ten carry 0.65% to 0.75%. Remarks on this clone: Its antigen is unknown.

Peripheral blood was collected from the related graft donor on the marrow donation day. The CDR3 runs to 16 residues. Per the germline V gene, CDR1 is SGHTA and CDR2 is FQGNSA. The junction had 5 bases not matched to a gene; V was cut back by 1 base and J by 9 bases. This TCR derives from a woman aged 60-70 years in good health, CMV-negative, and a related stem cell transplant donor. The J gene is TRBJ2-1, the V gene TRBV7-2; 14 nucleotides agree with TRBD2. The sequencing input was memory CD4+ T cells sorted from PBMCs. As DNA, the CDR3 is TGTGCCAGCAGCTTAGGACTAGCGGGGGGGCTCGGTGAGCAGTTCTTC. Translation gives CASSLGLAGGLGEQFF.